A selection of T cell receptor beta chains follows, all from one sample in a study of a mutant IDH1 vaccine in newly diagnosed glioma. Repertoires were generated with immunoSEQ multiplex PCR, while TCRdb's copy carries only in-frame clones and drops some. Of roughly 19,000 clones in the sample, approximately 85% were seen once. The starting material was PBMCs, obtained from a glioma patient treated with radiotherapy, temozolomide or both. These receptors were obtained from a man in his forties with glioma. Each CDR3 is given with its conserved first and last residue. The order of the fields is clone size, D gene, V gene, J gene, CDR3 protein, CDR3 DNA. The D gene is left open where the match is weak. Only some rows state a clone size, as once, few, many or a class for expanded clones.

clone_size: -; d_call: -; v_call: TRBV2; j_call: TRBJ2-1; cdr3_aa: CASSPRTDNEQFF; cdr3_nt: TGTGCCAGCAGTCCTCGGACAGACAATGAGCAGTTCTTC
clone_size: -; d_call: TRBD2; v_call: TRBV9; j_call: TRBJ2-5; cdr3_aa: CASSFRGGETQYF; cdr3_nt: TGTGCCAGCAGCTTCCGGGGGGGGGAGACCCAGTACTTC
clone_size: once; d_call: -; v_call: TRBV7-2; j_call: TRBJ1-2; cdr3_aa: CASSLRGSFTIYGYTF; cdr3_nt: TGTGCCAGCAGCTTAAGAGGCAGTTTTACTATCTATGGCTACACCTTC
clone_size: -; d_call: -; v_call: TRBV9; j_call: TRBJ1-1; cdr3_aa: CASSRGSLNTEAFF; cdr3_nt: TGTGCCAGCAGCCGGGGCAGCCTGAACACTGAAGCTTTCTTT
clone_size: -; d_call: TRBD2; v_call: TRBV6-6; j_call: TRBJ2-2; cdr3_aa: CASRHTSDGTGELFF; cdr3_nt: TGTGCCAGCAGACATACTAGCGATGGCACCGGGGAGCTGTTTTTT
clone_size: few; d_call: -; v_call: TRBV2; j_call: TRBJ1-3; cdr3_aa: CASKSRNENTIYF; cdr3_nt: TGTGCCAGCAAGTCCAGGAATGAAAACACCATATATTTT
clone_size: -; d_call: TRBD1; v_call: TRBV6-5; j_call: TRBJ1-5; cdr3_aa: CASRKDRGSSQPQHF; cdr3_nt: TGTGCCAGCAGAAAAGACAGGGGCTCGAGTCAGCCCCAGCATTTT
clone_size: -; d_call: -; v_call: TRBV5-1; j_call: TRBJ1-3; cdr3_aa: CASSLAWGAPSGNTIYF; cdr3_nt: TGCGCCAGCAGCTTGGCCTGGGGGGCCCCCTCTGGAAACACCATATATTTT
clone_size: -; d_call: -; v_call: TRBV2; j_call: TRBJ1-2; cdr3_aa: CARDVSGVYGYTF; cdr3_nt: TGTGCCAGAGACGTCTCCGGGGTCTATGGCTACACCTTC
clone_size: -; d_call: -; v_call: TRBV5-1; j_call: TRBJ1-1; cdr3_aa: CASSLRPENTEAFF; cdr3_nt: TGCGCCAGCAGCTTGCGACCGGAGAACACTGAAGCTTTCTTT
clone_size: -; d_call: -; v_call: TRBV10-3; j_call: TRBJ2-4; cdr3_aa: CAISARASEDIQYF; cdr3_nt: TGTGCCATCAGTGCGAGGGCCTCCGAGGACATTCAGTACTTC
clone_size: -; d_call: -; v_call: TRBV29-1; j_call: TRBJ1-2; cdr3_aa: CSVEDRSGSYGYTF; cdr3_nt: TGCAGCGTTGAAGATCGGTCAGGATCCTATGGCTACACCTTC
clone_size: -; d_call: -; v_call: TRBV9; j_call: TRBJ1-2; cdr3_aa: CASKANYGYTF; cdr3_nt: TGTGCCAGCAAAGCTAACTATGGCTACACCTTC
clone_size: -; d_call: TRBD1; v_call: TRBV27; j_call: TRBJ1-5; cdr3_aa: CASSDRGHMFGNQPQHF; cdr3_nt: TGTGCCAGCAGCGACAGGGGGCATATGTTTGGCAATCAGCCCCAGCATTTT
clone_size: -; d_call: TRBD1; v_call: TRBV6-1; j_call: TRBJ1-2; cdr3_aa: CASSLDRGYGYTF; cdr3_nt: TGTGCCAGCAGCTTGGACAGGGGCTATGGCTACACCTTC
clone_size: -; d_call: -; v_call: TRBV5-5; j_call: TRBJ1-6; cdr3_aa: CASSSAPGGSPLHF; cdr3_nt: TGTGCCAGCAGCTCCGCACCCGGTGGTTCACCCCTCCACTTT
clone_size: once; d_call: TRBD1; v_call: TRBV19; j_call: TRBJ2-7; cdr3_aa: CASRGTGAGEQYF; cdr3_nt: TGTGCCAGTAGGGGGACAGGGGCGGGAGAGCAGTACTTC
clone_size: -; d_call: TRBD1; v_call: TRBV5-1; j_call: TRBJ1-6; cdr3_aa: CASSLARQGLNSPLHF; cdr3_nt: TGCGCCAGCAGCTTGGCCCGACAGGGACTTAATTCACCCCTCCACTTT
clone_size: -; d_call: -; v_call: TRBV7-8; j_call: TRBJ2-7; cdr3_aa: CASSLGHGASYEQYF; cdr3_nt: TGTGCCAGCAGCTTAGGTCACGGGGCCTCCTACGAGCAGTACTTC
clone_size: -; d_call: -; v_call: TRBV19; j_call: TRBJ2-2; cdr3_aa: CASSIGPSGELFF; cdr3_nt: TGTGCCAGTAGTATAGGACCATCCGGGGAGCTGTTTTTT
clone_size: -; d_call: -; v_call: TRBV19; j_call: TRBJ1-1; cdr3_aa: CASSIERGSSAGAFF; cdr3_nt: TGTGCCAGTAGTATAGAAAGGGGGAGTTCTGCGGGAGCTTTCTTT
clone_size: -; d_call: TRBD1; v_call: TRBV5-6; j_call: TRBJ1-2; cdr3_aa: CASSLGQGMVHSYTF; cdr3_nt: TGTGCCAGCAGCCTTGGACAGGGAATGGTTCATAGCTACACCTTC
clone_size: -; d_call: -; v_call: TRBV25-1; j_call: TRBJ1-1; cdr3_aa: CASSEESTEAFF; cdr3_nt: TGTGCCAGCAGTGAAGAGAGCACTGAAGCTTTCTTT
clone_size: -; d_call: -; v_call: TRBV6-1; j_call: TRBJ1-2; cdr3_aa: CASSRGQGTYGYTF; cdr3_nt: TGTGCCAGCAGCCGAGGGCAGGGGACGTATGGCTACACCTTC
clone_size: -; d_call: -; v_call: TRBV5-4; j_call: TRBJ2-7; cdr3_aa: CASSFWGLGGEQYF; cdr3_nt: TGTGCCAGCAGCTTTTGGGGGCTTGGCGGCGAGCAGTACTTC
clone_size: -; d_call: TRBD1; v_call: TRBV5-1; j_call: TRBJ1-5; cdr3_aa: CASSLGGTGGSQPQHF; cdr3_nt: TGCGCCAGCAGCTTGGGCGGGACAGGGGGCTCTCAGCCCCAGCATTTT
clone_size: once; d_call: -; v_call: TRBV30; j_call: TRBJ1-1; cdr3_aa: CAWKILGGNTEAFF; cdr3_nt: TGTGCCTGGAAAATCTTGGGGGGGAACACTGAAGCTTTCTTT
clone_size: few; d_call: TRBD1; v_call: TRBV6-5; j_call: TRBJ1-1; cdr3_aa: CASSRGQGARTEAFF; cdr3_nt: TGTGCCAGCAGCCGCGGACAGGGGGCACGGACTGAAGCTTTCTTT
clone_size: -; d_call: -; v_call: TRBV2; j_call: TRBJ1-1; cdr3_aa: CASSEWGMTFF; cdr3_nt: TGTGCCAGCAGTGAATGGGGTATGACTTTCTTT
clone_size: few; d_call: TRBD2; v_call: TRBV7-7; j_call: TRBJ2-2; cdr3_aa: CASTSGRRPTGELFF; cdr3_nt: TGTGCTAGTACTAGCGGGAGGAGGCCAACCGGGGAGCTGTTTTTT
clone_size: once; d_call: -; v_call: TRBV5-4; j_call: TRBJ1-1; cdr3_aa: CASSLVGVNTEAFF; cdr3_nt: TGTGCCAGCAGCTTGGTAGGGGTGAACACTGAAGCTTTCTTT
clone_size: -; d_call: -; v_call: TRBV9; j_call: TRBJ1-1; cdr3_aa: CASSVGSVNTEAFF; cdr3_nt: TGTGCCAGCAGCGTAGGATCGGTGAACACTGAAGCTTTCTTT
clone_size: -; d_call: TRBD1; v_call: TRBV6-5; j_call: TRBJ1-2; cdr3_aa: CASSERTGGGYTF; cdr3_nt: TGTGCCAGCAGTGAACGGACAGGGGGCGGCTACACCTTC
clone_size: once; d_call: -; v_call: TRBV30; j_call: TRBJ1-3; cdr3_aa: CAWTSGGDGNTIYF; cdr3_nt: TGTGCCTGGACTTCTGGCGGAGATGGAAACACCATATATTTT
clone_size: -; d_call: -; v_call: TRBV5-1; j_call: TRBJ1-2; cdr3_aa: CASSLQGTYGYTF; cdr3_nt: TGCGCCAGCAGCTTGCAGGGAACCTATGGCTACACCTTC
clone_size: -; d_call: -; v_call: TRBV5-8; j_call: TRBJ1-5; cdr3_aa: CASSLDRGGNQPQHF; cdr3_nt: TGTGCCAGCAGCTTGGATAGAGGCGGTAATCAGCCCCAGCATTTT
clone_size: -; d_call: TRBD1; v_call: TRBV7-2; j_call: TRBJ2-5; cdr3_aa: CASSLVGDREETQYF; cdr3_nt: TGTGCCAGCAGCTTAGTAGGGGACAGGGAAGAGACCCAGTACTTC
clone_size: -; d_call: TRBD1; v_call: TRBV2; j_call: TRBJ2-1; cdr3_aa: CASRLGQSYNEQFF; cdr3_nt: TGTGCCAGCAGATTGGGACAGTCCTACAATGAGCAGTTCTTC
clone_size: once; d_call: -; v_call: TRBV4-1; j_call: TRBJ1-6; cdr3_aa: CASSQVNFVGVSNSPLHF; cdr3_nt: TGCGCCAGCAGCCAAGTAAATTTTGTCGGGGTGTCTAATTCACCCCTCCACTTT
clone_size: -; d_call: -; v_call: TRBV28; j_call: TRBJ2-7; cdr3_aa: CASSLLGASDEQYF; cdr3_nt: TGTGCCAGCAGTTTATTGGGCGCTAGCGACGAGCAGTACTTC
clone_size: few; d_call: TRBD2; v_call: TRBV4-2; j_call: TRBJ2-1; cdr3_aa: CASSQSSGGAGEQFF; cdr3_nt: TGTGCCAGCAGCCAAAGTAGCGGGGGGGCCGGTGAGCAGTTCTTC
clone_size: -; d_call: TRBD1; v_call: TRBV5-5; j_call: TRBJ1-5; cdr3_aa: CASSSGQGVGNNQPQHF; cdr3_nt: TGTGCCAGCAGCTCAGGACAGGGGGTCGGGAACAATCAGCCCCAGCATTTT
clone_size: few; d_call: TRBD1; v_call: TRBV27; j_call: TRBJ2-6; cdr3_aa: CASSLWGQGGLSSGANVLTF; cdr3_nt: TGTGCCAGCAGTTTATGGGGACAGGGGGGCTTAAGTTCTGGGGCCAACGTCCTGACTTTC
clone_size: -; d_call: TRBD1; v_call: TRBV19; j_call: TRBJ1-2; cdr3_aa: CARYTGTGTGPQGYTF; cdr3_nt: TGTGCCCGCTACACTGGAACCGGGACAGGGCCGCAAGGCTACACCTTC
clone_size: once; d_call: -; v_call: TRBV27; j_call: TRBJ2-1; cdr3_aa: CASSLSRSGYDEQFF; cdr3_nt: TGTGCCAGCAGTTTAAGTCGGTCAGGGTACGATGAGCAGTTCTTC
clone_size: -; d_call: -; v_call: TRBV5-1; j_call: TRBJ1-1; cdr3_aa: CASSFGMNTEAFF; cdr3_nt: TGCGCCAGCAGCTTCGGAATGAACACTGAAGCTTTCTTT
clone_size: -; d_call: TRBD1; v_call: TRBV7-2; j_call: TRBJ1-2; cdr3_aa: CASSSLSWGQGPDGYTF; cdr3_nt: TGTGCCAGCAGCTCCCTATCGTGGGGACAGGGGCCGGATGGCTACACCTTC